This T cell receptor (beta chain) came from a study of cytomegalovirus exposure and HLA in healthy donors. V dropped 2 bases and J dropped 1 base, with 9 bases sitting between them. Per the germline V gene, CDR1 is SGHRS and CDR2 is YFSETQ. The CDR3 loop spans 15 amino acids. Sequenced by immunoSEQ multiplex PCR; TCRdb stores in-frame clones only, minus some. Of more than 95,000 clones in the sample, roughly 88% were seen once. The sample holds a few counts of this clone. The chain uses TRBV5-1 and TRBJ2-2, with D possibly TRBD1 on 7 matching bases. The sequenced material came from PBMCs. This TCR derives from a man between 18 and 29 years old in good health and CMV-seronegative. DNA of the CDR3: TGCGCCAGCAGCTTTCAGGGGGGGAACACCGGGGAGCTGTTTTTT. Translating gives CASSFQGGNTGELFF.